This TCR beta chain is drawn from a study of CD8+CD57+ T cells in acquired aplastic anemia. Study-wide context: Sorted CD4+ and CD8+ cells gave a mean 3.2 ug DNA, range about 0.19 to 27.4 ug. The average read count for CD4+ cells in healthy donors was around 11 million.

Study-wide points: Shared by patients and controls, 25 to 35 CD8+ CDR3s were abundant in patients. No significant difference in CD8+ Simpson's diversity was found between patients and controls.

This clonotype was seen many times. Its specificity is not known. Researchers used genomic DNA as the template to profile TCR beta VDJ and CDR3. TCRdb reprocessed the reads with MiXCR, giving one entry per CDR3 protein. The data hold about 190,000 distinct CDR3 sequences, with 54% observed a single time. The TCR was taken from a human donor in good health, serving as a control. Sequencing was performed on sorted CD4+, CD8+, or CD8+CD57+ T cells (not recorded which) from PBMCs.

CDR3 bases: TGTGCCAGCAGCGTATCTAACGGGGGGCGAGAGACCCAGTACTTC. Its translation is CASSVSNGGRETQYF. The rearrangement uses TRBV9 and TRBJ2-5; D is perhaps TRBD2 (7 bases). The germline V and J ends were trimmed by 1 base and 4 bases, with 14 bases remaining between them. CDR3 length: 15 amino acids. The germline CDR1 and CDR2 sequences are SGDLS and YYNGEE.